A single T cell receptor beta chain is shown here with its context. Its antigen is unknown. TCRdb re-derived calls from the 5' RACE reads in MiXCR, one entry per CDR3 protein. The table has about 9,100 distinct CDR3 sequences, approximately 57% seen once; the top ten hold roughly 6.2%. Study-wide findings and caveats: Tumor Tregs overlapped most with tumor, then blood, naive CD4+ cells.

Germline loops: CDR1 SGHRS, CDR2 YFSETQ. The CDR3 runs 16 residues. V dropped 0 bases and J dropped 0; count of bases not matched to a gene: 4. Memory CD4+ cells were defined as CD4+CD45RO+CD25-. This sequence joins TRBV5-1 and TRBJ2-7; TRBD2 agrees at 9 bases. The receptor was isolated from a female donor with breast cancer. Material for sequencing was tumor-infiltrating memory CD4+ T cells sorted from the breast tumor. Subset here: memory CD4+ T cells, CD4+CD45RO+CD25-. CDR3 DNA sequence: TGCGCCAGCAGCTTGGCTGGTAGCGGGAGCTCCTACGAGCAGTACTTC. Amino acids: CASSLAGSGSSYEQYF.